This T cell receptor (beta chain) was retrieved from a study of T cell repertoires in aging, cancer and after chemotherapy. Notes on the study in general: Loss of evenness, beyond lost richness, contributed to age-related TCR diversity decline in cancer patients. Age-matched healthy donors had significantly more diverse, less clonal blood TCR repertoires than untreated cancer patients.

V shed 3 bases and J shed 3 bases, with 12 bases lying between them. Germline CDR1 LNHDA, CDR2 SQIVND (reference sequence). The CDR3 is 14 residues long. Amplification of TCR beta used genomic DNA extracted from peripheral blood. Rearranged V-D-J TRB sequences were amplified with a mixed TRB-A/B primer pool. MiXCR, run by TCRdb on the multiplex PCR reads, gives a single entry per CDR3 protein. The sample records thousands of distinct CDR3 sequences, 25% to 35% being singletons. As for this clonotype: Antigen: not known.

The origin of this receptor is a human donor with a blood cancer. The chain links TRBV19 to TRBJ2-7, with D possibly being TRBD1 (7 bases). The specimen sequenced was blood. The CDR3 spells CASSMAGGSYEQYF. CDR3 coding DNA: TGTGCCAGTAGTATGGCAGGGGGGAGCTACGAGCAGTACTTC.